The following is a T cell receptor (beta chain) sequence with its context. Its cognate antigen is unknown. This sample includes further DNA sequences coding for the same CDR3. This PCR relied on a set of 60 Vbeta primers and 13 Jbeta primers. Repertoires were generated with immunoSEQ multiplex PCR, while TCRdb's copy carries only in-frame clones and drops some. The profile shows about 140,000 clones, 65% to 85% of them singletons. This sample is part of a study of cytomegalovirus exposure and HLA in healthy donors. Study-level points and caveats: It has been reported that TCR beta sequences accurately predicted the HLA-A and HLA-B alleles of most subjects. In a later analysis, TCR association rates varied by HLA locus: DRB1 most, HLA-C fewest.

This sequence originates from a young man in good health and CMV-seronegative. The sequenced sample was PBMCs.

CDR3 amino acids: CASAPGQGSYEQYF. The CDR3 nucleotides are TGTGCCAGTGCGCCCGGACAGGGCTCCTACGAGCAGTACTTC. The rearrangement uses TRBV19 and TRBJ2-7; 8 bases line up with TRBD1. The V segment lost 8 bases and the J segment 0 bases; nucleotides outside the gene matches: 6. The CDR3 runs to 14 residues. Germline values: CDR1 LNHDA, CDR2 SQIVND (reference sequence).